Following are 9 T cell receptor beta chains from one sample sequenced in a study of blood T cell repertoires in COVID-19. Using immunoSEQ multiplex PCR, the repertoire was profiled, and TCRdb retains in-frame clones only, with some absent. The table records 400,000 to 550,000 clones, 80% to 90% of them present only once. The sequenced sample was peripheral blood. These receptors came from a woman aged 30 to 39 with acute or convalescent COVID-19.

The chain uses TRBV5-1 and TRBJ2-2; 10 bases fit TRBD2. The germline V gene has CDR1 SGHRS and CDR2 YFSETQ. The CDR3 runs 16 residues. V shed 0 bases, J shed 7 bases, and the junction held 6 bases outside the gene matches. CDR3 sequence: CASSLASGGAGGELFF. The DNA of the CDR3 is TGCGCCAGCAGCTTGGCCAGCGGGGGGGCTGGCGGGGAGCTGTTTTTT.

This clone has only one observation. The CDR3 loop reads CASSAGNRVNTEAFF. The CDR3 region has the DNA TGTGCCAGCAGTGCGGGGAATCGGGTTAACACTGAAGCTTTCTTT. The rearrangement joins TRBV2 to TRBJ1-1; D is undetermined. Germline values: CDR1 SNHLY, CDR2 FYNNEI. The V and J ends lost 4 bases and 2 bases respectively, with 14 bases between them. The CDR3 totals 15 residues. Based on the CDR3 plus reference TRBV2 and TRBJ1-1, the full variable domain is EPEVTQTPSHQVTQMGQEVILRCVPISNHLYFYWYRQILGQKVEFLVSFYNNEISEKSEIFDDQFSVERPDGSNFTLKIRSTKLEDSAMYFCASSAGNRVNTEAFFGQGTRLTVV.

The V gene is TRBV25-1, the J gene TRBJ2-2, with 7 bases aligning to TRBD1. J lost 4 bases, V lost 4 bases, and 3 bases had no gene match. CDR3 size: 14 residues. Germline V lookup: CDR1 MGHDK, CDR2 SYGVNS. CDR3 in amino acids: CASSVAGGTGELFF. CDR3 sequence (DNA): TGTGCCAGCAGTGTGGCAGGGGGCACCGGGGAGCTGTTTTTT.

The chain has TRBV19 and TRBJ1-6; D may be TRBD1 (6 bases). Looked up from germline, CDR1 is LNHDA and CDR2 is SQIVND (reference sequence). This CDR3 contains 16 residues. V lost 6 bases and J lost 0, with 12 bases in between. The CDR3 DNA reads as TGTGCCAGTAGGCCTCGGACAGCCTCCTATAATTCACCCCTCCACTTT. It specifies CASRPRTASYNSPLHF.

This chain connects TRBV25-1 to TRBJ1-1, with D maybe TRBD1 (5 bases). Germline CDR1 MGHDK, CDR2 SYGVNS. CDR3 length: 14 amino acids. With 6 bases removed from V and 5 bases from J, the gap between germline ends came to 16 bases. The CDR3: CASRFSGGWTEAFF. DNA of the CDR3: TGTGCCAGCAGGTTTTCGGGGGGTTGGACTGAAGCTTTCTTT. The full variable domain, completed using reference TRBV25-1 and TRBJ1-1, is EADIYQTPRYLVIGTGKKITLECSQTMGHDKMYWYQQDPGMELHLIHYSYGVNSTEKGDLSSESTVSRIRTEHFPLTLESARPSHTSQYLCASRFSGGWTEAFFGQGTRLTVV.

This sequence joins TRBV12-3 or TRBV12-4 and TRBJ2-4; 9 positions agree with TRBD1. This CDR3 is 13 amino acids long. The V and J ends lost 5 bases and 4 bases, in that order; junction bases with no gene match: 0. CDR3 bases: TGTGCCAGCAGTGGGACAGGGAAAAACATTCAGTACTTC. It encodes CASSGTGKNIQYF.

The genes are TRBV5-1 and TRBJ2-2; TRBD2 aligns across 7 bases. After removal of 1 base from V and 2 bases from J, the junction contained 5 bases not matched to a gene. The CDR3 spans 16 residues. CDR1 and CDR2 (germline): SGHRS, YFSETQ. The CDR3 here is CASSLLAGVNTGELFF. In DNA, the CDR3 is TGCGCCAGCAGCTTGCTGGCGGGGGTAAACACCGGGGAGCTGTTTTTT.

The chain recombines TRBV7-9 with TRBJ2-2, with D perhaps TRBD1 (6 bases). The CDR3 is made up of 15 amino acids. CDR1 and CDR2 from the germline V gene are SEHNR and FQNEAQ (reference sequence). V shed 4 bases and J shed 4 bases, with 13 bases lying between them. CDR3 protein: CASSSQDRPTGELFF. CDR3 DNA sequence: TGTGCCAGCAGCTCCCAGGACAGACCCACCGGGGAGCTGTTTTTT. Based on the CDR3 plus reference TRBV7-9 and TRBJ2-2, the full variable domain is DTGVSQNPRHKITKRGQNVTFRCDPISEHNRLYWYRQTLGQGPEFLTYFQNEAQLEKSRLLSDRFSAERPKGSFSTLEIQRTEQGDSAMYLCASSSQDRPTGELFFGEGSRLTVL.

The rearrangement links TRBV11-2 to TRBJ1-3, with 8 bases fitting TRBD1. CDR1 is SGHAT, CDR2 FQNNGV, per germline. This CDR3 spans 15 amino acids. The junction had 3 bases not matched to a gene; V was cut back by 5 bases and J by 0 bases. CDR3 nucleotide sequence: TGTGCCAGCAGCAACAGGGGGACCTCTGGAAACACCATATATTTT. Encoded protein: CASSNRGTSGNTIYF.